The rows below give T cell receptor beta chains drawn from one sample of a study of CD8 T cells in ankylosing spondylitis. MiXCR, applied by TCRdb to the 5' RACE reads, yields one record per CDR3 protein. The sample has hundreds of thousands of distinct CDR3 sequences, roughly a tenth seen once. Sequenced material: blood, either unsorted or a sorted T cell fraction (not recorded which). The receptors originated from a male donor with ankylosing spondylitis or in good health (not recorded which). Each CDR3 is given with its conserved first and last residue. A D gene is named only where the DNA matches it firmly. Expanded clones are given a class, and other clones once, few, many or no size at all.

cdr3_aa: CGARRLGAQGDTQYF
cdr3_nt: TGCGGTGCTAGACGGTTGGGGGCCCAGGGGGATACGCAGTATTTT
d_call: NA
j_call: TRBJ2-3
v_call: TRBV20-1
clone_size: NA

cdr3_aa: CTSSQDERRVFSPLHF
cdr3_nt: TGCACCAGCAGCCAAGATGAGCGCAGGGTGTTTTCACCCCTCCACTTT
d_call: NA
j_call: TRBJ1-6
v_call: TRBV1
clone_size: NA

cdr3_aa: CASSLALGGKDTQYF
cdr3_nt: TGTGCCAGCAGCTTAGCGCTGGGGGGCAAAGATACGCAGTATTTT
d_call: NA
j_call: TRBJ2-3
v_call: TRBV7-2
clone_size: many

cdr3_aa: CASRRASGGPNTGELFF
cdr3_nt: TGTGCCAGTAGACGAGCTAGCGGGGGCCCTAACACCGGGGAGCTGTTTTTT
d_call: TRBD2
j_call: TRBJ2-2
v_call: TRBV19
clone_size: NA

cdr3_aa: CASSFPGSYNEQFF
cdr3_nt: TGTGCCAGCAGTTTTCCAGGATCCTACAATGAGCAGTTCTTC
d_call: NA
j_call: TRBJ2-1
v_call: TRBV28
clone_size: many

cdr3_aa: CASSQVISGADTQYF
cdr3_nt: TGTGCCAGCAGCCAAGTGATTTCGGGGGCAGATACGCAGTATTTT
d_call: NA
j_call: TRBJ2-3
v_call: TRBV3-1
clone_size: few

cdr3_aa: CAIRETGSEQFF
cdr3_nt: TGTGCCATCAGAGAAACAGGTTCCGAGCAGTTCTTC
d_call: NA
j_call: TRBJ2-1
v_call: TRBV10-3
clone_size: many

cdr3_aa: CASSPGQWDPSGANVLTF
cdr3_nt: TGTGCCAGCAGTCCCGGACAGTGGGATCCGTCTGGGGCCAACGTCCTGACTTTC
d_call: NA
j_call: TRBJ2-6
v_call: TRBV3-1
clone_size: many

cdr3_aa: CASSFLRGMNTEAFF
cdr3_nt: TGTGCCAGCAGTTTTCTCCGAGGCATGAACACTGAAGCTTTCTTT
d_call: NA
j_call: TRBJ1-1
v_call: TRBV12-3/TRBV12-4
clone_size: many

cdr3_aa: CASSPGVDQPQHF
cdr3_nt: TGTGCCAGCAGCCCAGGGGTCGATCAGCCCCAGCATTTT
d_call: NA
j_call: TRBJ1-5
v_call: TRBV7-9
clone_size: many

cdr3_aa: CASSGGTGAREQYF
cdr3_nt: TGTGCCAGCAGTGGAGGGACAGGGGCCCGCGAGCAGTACTTC
d_call: TRBD1
j_call: TRBJ2-7
v_call: TRBV25-1
clone_size: few

cdr3_aa: CASSLSPAEVLTF
cdr3_nt: TGTGCCAGCAGCTTAAGTCCGGCAGAAGTACTGACCTTC
d_call: NA
j_call: TRBJ1-2
v_call: TRBV7-2
clone_size: many

cdr3_aa: CASSFQGAGNYGYTF
cdr3_nt: TGTGCCAGCAGTTTTCAGGGGGCAGGAAACTATGGCTACACCTTC
d_call: TRBD1
j_call: TRBJ1-2
v_call: TRBV27
clone_size: NA

cdr3_aa: CASSPESVAGLDNEQFF
cdr3_nt: TGTGCCAGCTCACCAGAGAGTGTAGCGGGGCTGGACAATGAGCAGTTCTTC
d_call: TRBD2
j_call: TRBJ2-1
v_call: TRBV18
clone_size: NA

cdr3_aa: CASSFGSPPSNEQFF
cdr3_nt: TGCGCCAGCAGCTTTGGGTCCCCCCCTAGCAATGAGCAGTTCTTC
d_call: NA
j_call: TRBJ2-1
v_call: TRBV5-1
clone_size: few

cdr3_aa: CASSFSPKLNTGELFF
cdr3_nt: TGTGCCAGCAGTTTTTCCCCGAAACTGAACACCGGGGAGCTGTTTTTT
d_call: NA
j_call: TRBJ2-2
v_call: TRBV28
clone_size: few

cdr3_aa: CASRINTGRTEAFF
cdr3_nt: TGTGCCAGCAGGATAAACACAGGGAGGACTGAAGCTTTCTTT
d_call: NA
j_call: TRBJ1-1
v_call: TRBV5-6
clone_size: many

cdr3_aa: CASSPSMGLPRHTIYF
cdr3_nt: TGTGCCAGCAGTCCCTCAATGGGACTCCCCAGACACACCATATATTTT
d_call: NA
j_call: TRBJ1-3
v_call: TRBV27
clone_size: many

cdr3_aa: CASSSRDNPNTGELFF
cdr3_nt: TGTGCCAGCAGCAGTCGGGACAACCCGAACACCGGGGAGCTGTTTTTT
d_call: NA
j_call: TRBJ2-2
v_call: TRBV7-8
clone_size: many

cdr3_aa: CASSLGMPSGGQETQYF
cdr3_nt: TGTGCCAGCAGCTTAGGAATGCCTAGCGGGGGTCAAGAGACCCAGTACTTC
d_call: TRBD2
j_call: TRBJ2-5
v_call: TRBV7-2
clone_size: many

cdr3_aa: CASSLAGQGWTEAFF
cdr3_nt: TGTGCCAGCAGCTTGGCCGGACAGGGTTGGACTGAAGCTTTCTTT
d_call: TRBD1
j_call: TRBJ1-1
v_call: TRBV5-5
clone_size: NA

cdr3_aa: CASSQDITGAREQFF
cdr3_nt: TGTGCCAGCAGCCAAGATATTACGGGGGCGCGGGAGCAGTTCTTC
d_call: NA
j_call: TRBJ2-1
v_call: TRBV4-2
clone_size: many

cdr3_aa: CASSYSPQGASYEQYF
cdr3_nt: TGTGCCAGCAGTTACTCTCCGCAGGGGGCATCCTACGAGCAGTACTTC
d_call: TRBD1
j_call: TRBJ2-7
v_call: TRBV6-5
clone_size: once

cdr3_aa: CASSRDRAYNEQFF
cdr3_nt: TGTGCCAGCAGTAGGGACAGAGCCTACAATGAGCAGTTCTTC
d_call: TRBD1
j_call: TRBJ2-1
v_call: TRBV6-1
clone_size: many

cdr3_aa: CASSLTGAGGQTDTQYF
cdr3_nt: TGTGCCAGCAGCTTAACGGGCGCGGGGGGGCAAACAGATACGCAGTATTTT
d_call: TRBD2
j_call: TRBJ2-3
v_call: TRBV7-3
clone_size: many

cdr3_aa: CSVEEASGGRNIQYF
cdr3_nt: TGCAGCGTTGAAGAGGCTAGCGGGGGGAGAAACATTCAGTACTTC
d_call: TRBD2
j_call: TRBJ2-4
v_call: TRBV29-1
clone_size: NA

cdr3_aa: CASSFEGPYEQYF
cdr3_nt: TGTGCCAGCAGTTTCGAGGGGCCCTACGAGCAGTACTTC
d_call: NA
j_call: TRBJ2-7
v_call: TRBV6-6
clone_size: many

cdr3_aa: CASSRSTGPSTYEQYF
cdr3_nt: TGTGCCAGCAGCCGAAGTACAGGCCCCTCCACCTACGAGCAGTACTTC
d_call: NA
j_call: TRBJ2-7
v_call: TRBV14
clone_size: once

cdr3_aa: CSARPRRLAGITDTQYF
cdr3_nt: TGCAGTGCTAGACCCCGGCGACTAGCGGGGATAACAGATACGCAGTATTTT
d_call: TRBD2
j_call: TRBJ2-3
v_call: TRBV20-1
clone_size: many

cdr3_aa: CSASPGTTTDTQYF
cdr3_nt: TGCAGTGCTAGTCCCGGGACTACTACAGATACGCAGTATTTT
d_call: TRBD2
j_call: TRBJ2-3
v_call: TRBV20-1
clone_size: many

cdr3_aa: CASSAGQASYF
cdr3_nt: TGTGCCAGCAGTGCCGGACAGGCCTCGTACTTC
d_call: TRBD1
j_call: TRBJ2-7
v_call: TRBV2
clone_size: few